One and the same sample provided the 10 T cell receptor beta chains below, sequenced in a study of blood T cell repertoires in COVID-19. Assay: immunoSEQ multiplex PCR; the TCRdb copy retains only in-frame clones and omits some. Here the sample spans 85,000 to 120,000 clones, 70% to 90% being singletons. The sequencing sample was made of peripheral blood. The receptor set was obtained from a man aged 35-49 years with active or convalescent COVID-19.

In this sample, this clone turned up once. The chain joins TRBV6-1 to TRBJ1-5, with TRBD1 matching over 7 bases. The CDR3 totals 18 residues. In germline, CDR1 is MNHNS, CDR2 SASEGT. After removal of 4 bases from V and 3 bases from J, the junction contained 15 bases not matched to a gene. The CDR3 protein is CASSAPSIPGQLNQPQHF. CDR3 nucleotide sequence: TGTGCCAGCAGTGCTCCATCGATCCCGGGACAGCTCAATCAGCCCCAGCATTTT.

V gene TRBV18 combines with J gene TRBJ1-1; TRBD1 matches at 8 bases. J gave up 4 bases and V 2 bases, and 3 bases lay outside the gene matches. The CDR3 extends over 14 amino acids. Germline loops: CDR1 KGHSH, CDR2 LQKENI. CDR3 DNA sequence: TGTGCCAGCTCACCATCGACAGGGGCCACTGAAGCTTTCTTT. Amino acids: CASSPSTGATEAFF.

The V call is TRBV18, the J call TRBJ1-6; 11 positions match TRBD1. CDR3 size: 14 residues. The junction had 2 bases not matched to a gene; V was cut back by 3 bases and J by 10 bases. Germline lookup yields CDR1 KGHSH and CDR2 LQKENI. The CDR3 DNA reads TGTGCCAGCTCACCCGGGACAGGGGGATCACCCCTCCACTTT. The encoded protein is CASSPGTGGSPLHF.

The V and J genes are TRBV30 and TRBJ1-3; 7 nucleotides line up with TRBD1. The germline gives CDR1 GTSNPN, CDR2 SVGIG (reference sequence). J lost 7 bases, V lost 0 bases, and 21 bases had no gene match. This CDR3 has 19 residues. This CDR3 reads CAWSVKGVGTEGLGNTIYF. The CDR3 DNA reads TGTGCCTGGAGTGTAAAAGGCGTCGGGACAGAGGGGTTAGGGAACACCATATATTTT.

The J gene is TRBJ2-3, the V gene TRBV6-2 or TRBV6-3; TRBD2 matches at 10 bases. Trimming removed 2 bases from V and 0 bases from J; junction bases left unmatched: 2. The length of the CDR3 is 16 residues. Per the germline V gene, CDR1 is MNHEY and CDR2 is SVGEGT. The CDR3 spells CASSYVLAGSTDTQYF. The CDR3 DNA is TGTGCCAGCAGTTACGTACTAGCGGGGAGCACAGATACGCAGTATTTT.

The table lists this clone with a few counts. The genes are TRBV7-9 and TRBJ2-7; TRBD2 is a possible D gene (6 bases). Germline V CDR1 and CDR2: SEHNR, FQNEAQ (reference sequence). There are 14 residues in the CDR3. Trimming left V 3 bases short and J 6 bases short, with 15 bases between. The CDR3 loop is CASSFGPAEGEQYF. The CDR3 coding sequence is TGTGCCAGCAGCTTCGGGCCCGCGGAGGGCGAGCAGTACTTC.

The CDR3 here is CASSNTENTEAFF. CDR3 coding DNA: TGTGCCAGCTCAAACACAGAGAACACTGAAGCTTTCTTT. J is TRBJ1-1 and V is TRBV18, with unresolved D. Trimming stripped 5 bases from V and 1 base from J, with 8 bases between. This CDR3 spans 13 amino acids. Germline lookup yields CDR1 KGHSH and CDR2 LQKENI.

The sample holds a few counts of this clone. CDR3 loop: CASSLGQGASRQPQHF. For the CDR3, the DNA is TGTGCCAGCAGCTTAGGACAGGGGGCTTCCCGACAGCCCCAGCATTTT. The chain is built from TRBV11-2 and TRBJ1-5, with 10 bases matching TRBD1. The CDR3 is made up of 16 amino acids. V was clipped by 1 base and J by 7 bases; unmatched bases: 7. Germline V gives CDR1 SGHAT, CDR2 FQNNGV.

The count of this clone is one. The J gene is TRBJ1-6, the V gene TRBV9, with TRBD1 as a possible D gene (6 bases). The CDR3 extends over 12 amino acids. V lost 4 bases and J 13 bases, leaving 12 bases between the germline ends. Germline-derived CDR1 and CDR2 are SGDLS and YYNGEE. This chain's CDR3 is CASSPERGPLHF. CDR3 in DNA: TGTGCCAGCAGCCCTGAGAGGGGGCCCCTCCACTTT.

The V gene is TRBV28, the J gene TRBJ2-1; TRBD2 aligns across 7 bases. Germline V gene sequence: CDR1 MDHEN, CDR2 SYDVKM. J lost 9 bases, V lost 10 bases, and 21 bases had no gene match. CDR3 size: 16 residues. This CDR3 reads CATSPGGRSGNAEQFF. The CDR3 bases are TGTGCCACAAGCCCGGGGGGACGGTCAGGTAATGCTGAGCAGTTCTTC.